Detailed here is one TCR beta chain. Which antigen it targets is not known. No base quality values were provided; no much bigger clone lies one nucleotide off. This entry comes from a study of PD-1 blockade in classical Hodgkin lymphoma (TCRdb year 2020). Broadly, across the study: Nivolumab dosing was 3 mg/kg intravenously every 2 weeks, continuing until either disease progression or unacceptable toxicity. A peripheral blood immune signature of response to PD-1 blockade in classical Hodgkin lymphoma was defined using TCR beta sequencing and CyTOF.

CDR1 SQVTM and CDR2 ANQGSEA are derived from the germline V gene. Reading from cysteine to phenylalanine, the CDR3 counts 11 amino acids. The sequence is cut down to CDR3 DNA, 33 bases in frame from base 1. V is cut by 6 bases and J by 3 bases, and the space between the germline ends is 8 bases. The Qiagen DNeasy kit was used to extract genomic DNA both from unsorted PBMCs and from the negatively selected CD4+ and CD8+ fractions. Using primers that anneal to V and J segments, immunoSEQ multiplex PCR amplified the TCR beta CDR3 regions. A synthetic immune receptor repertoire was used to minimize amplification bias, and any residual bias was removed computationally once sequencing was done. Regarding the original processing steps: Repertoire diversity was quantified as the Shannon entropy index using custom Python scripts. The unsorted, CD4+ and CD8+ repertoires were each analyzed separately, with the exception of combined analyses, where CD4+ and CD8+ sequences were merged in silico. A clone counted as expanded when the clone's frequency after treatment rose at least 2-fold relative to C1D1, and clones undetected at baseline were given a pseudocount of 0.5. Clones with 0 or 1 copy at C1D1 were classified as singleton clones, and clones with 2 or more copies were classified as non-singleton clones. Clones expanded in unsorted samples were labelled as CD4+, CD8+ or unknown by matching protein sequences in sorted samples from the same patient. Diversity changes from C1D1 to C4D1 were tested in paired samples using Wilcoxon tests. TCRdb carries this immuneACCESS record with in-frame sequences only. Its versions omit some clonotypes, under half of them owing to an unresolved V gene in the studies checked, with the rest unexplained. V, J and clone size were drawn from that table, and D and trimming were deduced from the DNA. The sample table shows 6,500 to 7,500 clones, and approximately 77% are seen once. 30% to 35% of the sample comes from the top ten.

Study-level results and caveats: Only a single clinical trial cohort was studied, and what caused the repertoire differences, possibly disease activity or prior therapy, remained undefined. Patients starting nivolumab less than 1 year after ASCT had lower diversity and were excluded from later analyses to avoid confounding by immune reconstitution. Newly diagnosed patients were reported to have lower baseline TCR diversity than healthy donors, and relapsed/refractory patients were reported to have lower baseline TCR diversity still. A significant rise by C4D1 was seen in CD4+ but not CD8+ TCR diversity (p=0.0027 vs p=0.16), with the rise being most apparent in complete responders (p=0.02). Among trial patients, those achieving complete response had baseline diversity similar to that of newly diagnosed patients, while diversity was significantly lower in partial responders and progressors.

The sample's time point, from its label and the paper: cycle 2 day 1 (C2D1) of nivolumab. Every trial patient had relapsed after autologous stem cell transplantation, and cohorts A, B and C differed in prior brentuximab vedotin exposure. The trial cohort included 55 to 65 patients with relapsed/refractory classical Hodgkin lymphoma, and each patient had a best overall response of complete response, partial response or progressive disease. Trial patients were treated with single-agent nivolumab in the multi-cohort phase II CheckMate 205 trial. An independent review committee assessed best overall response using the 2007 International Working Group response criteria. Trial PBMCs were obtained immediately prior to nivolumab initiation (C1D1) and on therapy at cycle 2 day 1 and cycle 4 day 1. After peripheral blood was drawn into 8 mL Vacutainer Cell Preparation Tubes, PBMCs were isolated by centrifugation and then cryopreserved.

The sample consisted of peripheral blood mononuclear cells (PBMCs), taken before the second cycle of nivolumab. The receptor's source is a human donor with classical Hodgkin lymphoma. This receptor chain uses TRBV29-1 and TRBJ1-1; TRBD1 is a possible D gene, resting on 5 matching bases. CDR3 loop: CSVIGDTEAFF. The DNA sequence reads TGCAGCGTGATAGGGGACACTGAAGCTTTCTTT.